A single sample is the source of the 27 T cell receptor beta chains below, sequenced in a study of cytomegalovirus exposure and HLA in healthy donors. The PCR had 60 Vbeta and 13 Jbeta primers. Repertoires were generated with immunoSEQ multiplex PCR, while TCRdb's copy carries only in-frame clones and drops some. The sample holds 210,000 or so clones, around 73% seen once. The sequencing sample was made of PBMCs. These TCRs come from a woman aged 25 to 45 in good health and CMV-seropositive.

The rearrangement uses TRBV11-3 and TRBJ2-1; the match to TRBD2 covers 13 bases. Trimming took 4 bases from V and 8 from J; bases not matched to a gene: 14. The CDR3 is 18 amino acids. Germline assignment: CDR1 SGHNT and CDR2 YENEEA. CDR3 in DNA: TGTGCCAGCAGCTACGGACTAGCGGGAGAGGGGACTCGGCATGAGCAGTTCTTC. Its translation: CASSYGLAGEGTRHEQFF.

Worth noting for this clone: Additional DNA sequences in this sample encode the identical CDR3. CDR3 loop: CASSTTGNQPQHF. CDR3 coding DNA: TGTGCCAGTAGTACGACAGGGAATCAGCCCCAGCATTTT. The chain employs TRBV19 and TRBJ1-5, with 7 nucleotides matching TRBD1. The germline V gene encodes CDR1 LNHDA and CDR2 SQIVND (reference sequence). J was trimmed by 4 bases and V by 4 bases; bases with no gene match: 1. The CDR3 sequence is 13 residues long.

The chain carries TRBV5-1 and TRBJ1-4, with 12 bases fitting TRBD1. This CDR3 comprises 16 residues. J gave up 7 bases and V 4 bases, and 8 bases lay outside the gene matches. Germline loops: CDR1 SGHRS, CDR2 YFSETQ. The CDR3 coding sequence is TGCGCCAGCAGCCCCGGCTCGGGACAGGGGGCTGAAAAACTGTTTTTT. Translation: CASSPGSGQGAEKLFF.

This clone was counted a few times. This chain uses TRBV21-1 with TRBJ1-6; the D call of TRBD1 is as the table states it, not checked on the DNA. TRBV21-1 has pseudogene status. The CDR3 contains 16 residues. The CDR3 sequence: CASSKGRTGQGSPLHF. DNA of the CDR3: TGTGCCAGCAGCAAGGGCCGGACAGGGCAAGGATCACCCCTCCACTTT.

The rearrangement joins TRBV11-3 to TRBJ2-2; no firm D call. Per the germline V gene, CDR1 is SGHNT and CDR2 is YENEEA. This CDR3 comprises 11 residues. V was pared by 5 bases and J by 7 bases, with 5 bases between. The CDR3 nucleotides are TGTGCCAGCAGCCCGGGCGGGGAGCTGTTTTTT. Its translation is CASSPGGELFF.

This chain joins TRBV7-8 and TRBJ1-1; 7 bases match TRBD1. In germline, CDR1 is SGHVS, CDR2 FQNEAQ. V shed 6 bases and J 4 bases; nucleotides not matched to a gene: 5. The CDR3 length is 13 residues. CDR3 nucleotides: TGTGCCAGCAGGTTACAGGGGTCCACTGAAGCTTTCTTT. The encoded protein is CASRLQGSTEAFF.

V is TRBV10-3 and J is TRBJ1-2, with D maybe TRBD1 (6 bases). Germline CDR1 ENHRY, CDR2 SYGVKD. The CDR3 is made up of 16 amino acids. The V and J ends lost 3 bases and 7 bases respectively, with 21 bases between them. CDR3 loop: CAISDRGQRNLFGYTF. Here the CDR3 DNA reads TGTGCCATCAGTGATCGTGGACAGAGAAACCTATTTGGCTACACCTTC.

J is TRBJ2-7 and V is TRBV5-1, with 7 bases that match TRBD2. CDR3 size: 15 residues. Per germline, CDR1 SGHRS and CDR2 YFSETQ. The ends lost 0 bases at V and 1 base at J; junction bases unmatched: 4. The CDR3 reads CASSLGGGLSYEQYF. The CDR3 region has the DNA TGCGCCAGCAGCTTGGGGGGGGGTCTTTCCTACGAGCAGTACTTC.

A word on this clone: A junction end diverges from the germline sequence, so it may reflect a read error. The CDR3 DNA reads as TGCGCCAGCAGCTCCCAGGGTAACCATGGCTACACCTTC. Its protein is CASSSQGNHGYTF. This rearrangement joins TRBV5-1 to TRBJ1-2; a weak D match, TRBD1 (5 bases). CDR1 and CDR2 from the germline V gene are SGHRS and YFSETQ. This CDR3 comprises 13 residues.

A few counts support this clone. The genes are TRBV18 and TRBJ1-1, with 7 bases lining up with TRBD1. This CDR3 is built from 14 residues. With V trimmed by 2 bases and J by 3 bases, 3 bases remained unmatched. CDR1 KGHSH and CDR2 LQKENI come from the germline V gene. The CDR3 coding sequence is TGTGCCAGCTCACCAGGCGGACAGGACACTGAAGCTTTCTTT. Its translation is CASSPGGQDTEAFF.

The J gene is TRBJ2-3, the V gene TRBV18, with 9 bases lining up with TRBD2. This CDR3 is built from 15 residues. J lost 6 bases, V lost 2 bases, and 6 bases had no gene match. Germline V gene sequence: CDR1 KGHSH, CDR2 LQKENI. The CDR3 nucleotides are TGTGCCAGCTCACCATTTAGCGGGAGTCGGGATACGCAGTATTTT. Translated, it gives CASSPFSGSRDTQYF.

The chain joins TRBV7-2 to TRBJ1-3; no clear D. Between the trimmed V and J ends, which lost 3 bases and 4 bases, there was a span of 13 bases. The CDR3 loop spans 15 amino acids. Germline lookup yields CDR1 SGHTA and CDR2 FQGNSA. Here the CDR3 reads CASSLLGREGNTIYF. CDR3 in DNA: TGTGCCAGCAGCTTGCTAGGGAGGGAGGGAAACACCATATATTTT.

This rearrangement joins TRBV28 to TRBJ1-1, with no clear D. The germline V and J ends were trimmed by 10 bases and 0 bases, with 21 bases remaining between them. The germline CDR1 and CDR2 sequences are MDHEN and SYDVKM. The length of the CDR3 is 16 residues. The CDR3: CATTVGPAVMNTEAFF. CDR3 coding DNA: TGTGCCACCACGGTTGGTCCCGCTGTCATGAACACTGAAGCTTTCTTT.

This clone was detected only a few times. Other DNA sequences within the sample encode an identical CDR3. The V call is TRBV28, the J call TRBJ1-1; 7 bases align to TRBD1. Losses at the gene ends were 4 bases for V and 1 base for J; bases not matched to a gene: 3. Germline loops: CDR1 MDHEN, CDR2 SYDVKM. CDR3 length equals 14 residues. As DNA, the CDR3 is TGTGCCAGCAGTTACAGGGGCGAGAACACTGAAGCTTTCTTT. Its protein product is CASSYRGENTEAFF.

This clone has a single count. The chain uses TRBV19 and TRBJ1-1; D is ambiguous. The CDR3 is 14 amino acids. Trimming shortened V by 3 bases and J by 6 bases, and 14 bases separated the two germline ends. Germline CDR1 and CDR2: LNHDA and SQIVND (reference sequence). In DNA form, the CDR3 reads TGTGCCAGTAGTATTGGCCTCCTCGGGGCTGAAGCTTTCTTT. It yields the protein CASSIGLLGAEAFF.

The rearrangement links TRBV9 to TRBJ2-7; 9 bases map to TRBD1. This CDR3 has 15 amino acids. V trimming: 1 base; J trimming: 3 bases; junction bases outside the gene matches: 5. Germline V gives CDR1 SGDLS, CDR2 YYNGEE. The CDR3 DNA sequence: TGTGCCAGCAGCGTAACCGGGACAGGGATCTACGAGCAGTACTTC. This codes for CASSVTGTGIYEQYF.

The chain joins TRBV2 to TRBJ2-7, with D perhaps TRBD2 (6 bases). CDR1 is SNHLY, CDR2 FYNNEI, per germline. The V and J ends lost 7 bases and 2 bases respectively, with 21 bases between them. The CDR3 has 16 residues. CDR3 nucleotides: TGTGCCAGCATCCCTCACGGAGGCGGGACGACCTACGAGCAGTACTTC. Protein sequence: CASIPHGGGTTYEQYF. The entire variable domain, with the rest obtained from reference TRBV2 and TRBJ2-7, is as follows: EPEVTQTPSHQVTQMGQEVILRCVPISNHLYFYWYRQILGQKVEFLVSFYNNEISEKSEIFDDQFSVERPDGSNFTLKIRSTKLEDSAMYFCASIPHGGGTTYEQYFGPGTRLTVT.

This chain links TRBV7-2 with TRBJ2-7; 12 bases agree with TRBD1. Trimming took 6 bases from V and 5 from J; bases not matched to a gene: 8. This CDR3 comprises 15 residues. Germline-derived CDR1 and CDR2 are SGHTA and FQGNSA. CDR3 sequence: CASRPGTGGVNEQYF. CDR3 bases: TGTGCCAGCAGACCCGGGACAGGGGGCGTAAACGAGCAGTACTTC.

This clone has more than one count but fewer than ten. V is TRBV19 and J is TRBJ1-1; perhaps TRBD1 as D (6 bases). This CDR3 region has 16 residues. V lost 5 bases and J lost 1, with 17 bases in between. Germline CDR1 and CDR2: LNHDA and SQIVND (reference sequence). CDR3 region: CASSSVTGTTNTEAFF. CDR3 sequence (DNA): TGTGCCAGTAGTTCGGTCACCGGGACAACGAACACTGAAGCTTTCTTT.

The sample holds a few counts of this clone. This rearrangement joins TRBV9 to TRBJ2-7; TRBD2 matches at 8 bases. Germline-derived CDR1 and CDR2 are SGDLS and YYNGEE. J gave up 4 bases and V 4 bases, and 7 bases lay outside the gene matches. The CDR3 covers 14 residues. DNA for the CDR3: TGTGCCAGCAGCCCCGGGGGGGGTAGGTACGAGCAGTACTTC. Its translation: CASSPGGGRYEQYF.

V is TRBV5-5 and J is TRBJ2-7, with 10 nucleotides matching TRBD2. V shed 5 bases and J 3 bases; nucleotides not matched to a gene: 2. The CDR3 runs to 13 residues. Germline values: CDR1 SGHKS, CDR2 YYEKEE (reference sequence). The CDR3 region is CASSPSGGYEQYF. CDR3 sequence (DNA): TGTGCCAGCAGTCCTAGCGGGGGCTACGAGCAGTACTTC.

The chain recombines TRBV7-2 with TRBJ2-7; TRBD2 might be the D (7 bases). The CDR3 contains 13 residues. Looked up from germline, CDR1 is SGHTA and CDR2 is FQGNSA. V lost 2 bases to trimming and J lost 6 bases, with 11 bases between them. The CDR3 DNA reads TGTGCCAGCAGCTTAAACAGGGAGGGCGAGCAGTACTTC. It codes for CASSLNREGEQYF.

This chain uses TRBV27 with TRBJ1-4; 7 positions match TRBD1. In germline, CDR1 is MNHEY, CDR2 SMNVEV (reference sequence). The V gene end was trimmed by 3 bases and the J gene end by 8 bases; junction bases not matched to a gene: 6. The CDR3 covers 14 residues. The CDR3 nucleotides read TGTGCCAGCAGTTTTAAAGCAGGGGGGGAAAAACTGTTTTTT. It codes for CASSFKAGGEKLFF.

J is TRBJ2-2 and V is TRBV7-6; 7 bases match TRBD1. The CDR3 extends over 15 amino acids. The V segment lost 2 bases and the J segment 3 bases; nucleotides outside the gene matches: 3. Germline assignment: CDR1 SGHVS and CDR2 FNYEAQ. The DNA of the CDR3 is TGTGCCAGCAGCTTATACAGGGGTTACACCGGGGAGCTGTTTTTT. This translates into CASSLYRGYTGELFF.

CDR3: CASSAIRQNTGELFF. CDR3 nucleotides: TGTGCCAGCAGCGCGATCCGACAGAACACCGGGGAGCTGTTTTTT. The V call is TRBV7-9, the J call TRBJ2-2, with unresolved D. The CDR3 is 15 residues long. The V end was cut by 5 bases, the J end by 1 base, with 11 bases between. Germline CDR1 SEHNR, CDR2 FQNEAQ (reference sequence).

This chain links TRBV9 with TRBJ1-1, with D uncertain. The CDR3 covers 12 residues. The V end lost 5 bases, the J end lost 0 bases, and 5 bases lay between the germline ends. The germline CDR1 and CDR2 sequences are SGDLS and YYNGEE. The CDR3: CASRAVNTEAFF. DNA of the CDR3: TGTGCCAGCAGGGCTGTGAACACTGAAGCTTTCTTT. Complete variable domain (other parts from reference TRBV9 and TRBJ1-1): DSGVTQTPKHLITATGQRVTLRCSPRSGDLSVYWYQQSLDQGLQFLIQYYNGEERAKGNILERFSAQQFPDLHSELNLSSLELGDSALYFCASRAVNTEAFFGQGTRLTVV.

The chain employs TRBV11-3 and TRBJ2-3; a weak D match, TRBD2 (6 bases). V was trimmed by 5 bases and J by 2 bases, leaving 14 bases between them. Germline CDR1 and CDR2: SGHNT and YENEEA. The CDR3 sequence is 15 residues long. The CDR3 is CASSQRTGVTDTQYF. CDR3 bases: TGTGCCAGCAGCCAAAGGACGGGGGTCACAGATACGCAGTATTTT.